These 11 T cell receptor beta chains were sequenced from one sample in a study of Ad26.COV2.S vaccination and SARS-CoV-2 variants. Libraries were prepared by immunoSEQ multiplex PCR; TCRdb keeps only in-frame clonotypes and omits some of them. The table lists 350,000 to 500,000 clones, roughly 88% of them singletons. The treatment is: around 19 received Ad26.COV2.S at low or high dose, single or two shots; 5 received placebo; per-sample allocation not given. Samples came from day 63 after the first vaccine or placebo injection. The sample in question was peripheral blood, obtained in a trial of Ad26.COV2.S vaccine versus placebo. These receptors all stem from a person between 18 and 60 years old who received the Ad26.COV2.S COVID-19 vaccine or a placebo.

This clone was seen a handful of times. The chain uses TRBV5-5 and TRBJ2-2, with D unresolved. CDR1 SGHKS and CDR2 YYEKEE come from the germline V gene (reference sequence). Trimming took off 0 bases at V and 4 bases at J, with 7 bases between the two ends. This CDR3 has 14 residues. CDR3 region: CASSLVGSTGELFF. The CDR3 DNA sequence: TGTGCCAGCAGCTTGGTGGGTTCCACCGGGGAGCTGTTTTTT.

This chain connects TRBV28 to TRBJ2-5; 10 bases are a match to TRBD1. The germline CDR1 and CDR2 sequences are MDHEN and SYDVKM. V was clipped by 7 bases and J by 5 bases; unmatched bases: 10. CDR3 size: 15 residues. The CDR3 reads CASTRQGARRETQYF. The CDR3 region has the DNA TGTGCCAGCACCAGACAGGGGGCCCGCAGGGAGACCCAGTACTTC.

The rearrangement uses TRBV4-2 and TRBJ2-1, with 12 positions matching TRBD2. The CDR3 sequence is 17 residues long. The ends lost 2 bases at V and 2 bases at J; junction bases unmatched: 4. CDR1 is LGHNA, CDR2 YNFKEQ, per germline. CDR3 nucleotides: TGTGCCAGCAGCCAATCCCGACTAGCGGGAGCCTACAATGAGCAGTTCTTC. Amino acid sequence: CASSQSRLAGAYNEQFF.

The V call is TRBV6-5, the J call TRBJ2-1; 9 bases are shared with TRBD2. CDR3 length equals 15 residues. Trimming took 7 bases from V and 9 from J; bases not matched to a gene: 13. CDR1 MNHEY and CDR2 SVGAGI come from the germline V gene. CDR3 amino acids: CASIRTSAKYSEQFF. CDR3 sequence (DNA): TGTGCCAGCATTCGGACTAGCGCCAAGTATAGTGAGCAGTTCTTC.

The rearrangement uses TRBV19 and TRBJ1-5; D unclear. Germline V gene data show CDR1 as LNHDA and CDR2 as SQIVND (reference sequence). Between the trimmed V and J ends, which lost 5 bases and 0 bases, there was a span of 11 bases. CDR3 length equals 15 residues. Written as DNA, the CDR3 is TGTGCCAGTAGTTTCAGGTTGTATAGCAATCAGCCCCAGCATTTT. This gives the protein CASSFRLYSNQPQHF.

The chain uses TRBV6-4 and TRBJ2-7; D not certain. CDR3 size: 13 residues. The V end was cut by 2 bases, the J end by 3 bases, with 8 bases between. Germline CDR1 and CDR2: MRHNA and SNTAGT. CDR3 loop: CASSDPTLYEQYF. CDR3 sequence (DNA): TGTGCCAGCAGTGACCCCACCCTCTACGAGCAGTACTTC.

The V and J genes are TRBV6-5 and TRBJ2-1; 10 nucleotides align to TRBD1. Germline V gene lookup returns CDR1 MNHEY and CDR2 SVGAGI. Trimming at V came to 4 bases and at J to 8 bases, leaving 5 bases not matched to a gene. The CDR3 runs 14 residues. CDR3 loop: CASSSGTGAYEQFF. The CDR3 bases are TGTGCCAGCAGTTCCGGGACAGGGGCTTATGAGCAGTTCTTC.

J is TRBJ2-3 and V is TRBV9; D gene unclear. Germline CDR1 reads SGDLS; CDR2 reads YYNGEE. CDR3 length: 11 amino acids. V was cut by 0 bases and J by 9 bases, with 5 bases left in between. As DNA, the CDR3 is TGTGCCAGCAGCGTAGAGGAGACGCAGTATTTT. It is translated as CASSVEETQYF.

The chain carries TRBV27 and TRBJ2-5; TRBD1 is a possible D gene (5 bases). Germline V gene lookup returns CDR1 MNHEY and CDR2 SMNVEV (reference sequence). With 6 bases removed from V and 3 bases from J, the gap between germline ends came to 14 bases. The CDR3 sequence is 14 residues long. The CDR3 DNA is TGTGCCAGCAGACCCACGACAGTGGAAGAGACCCAGTACTTC. Its translation is CASRPTTVEETQYF.

This clone was seen more than once but under ten times. The chain has TRBV5-8 and TRBJ1-1; D remains ambiguous. Germline V gene lookup returns CDR1 SGHTS and CDR2 YDEGEE. With 0 bases removed from V and 0 bases from J, the gap between germline ends came to 12 bases. The CDR3 runs 16 residues. The CDR3 sequence: CASSLGAGEMNTEAFF. CDR3 in DNA: TGTGCCAGCAGCTTGGGGGCAGGAGAAATGAACACTGAAGCTTTCTTT.

The chain links TRBV29-1 to TRBJ2-3; 9 nucleotides agree with TRBD2. V shed 5 bases and J 7 bases; nucleotides not matched to a gene: 7. The CDR3 contains 13 residues. Germline assignment: CDR1 SQVTM and CDR2 ANQGSEA. The CDR3 protein is CSVRGRASNTQYF. The CDR3 coding sequence is TGCAGCGTTCGCGGGAGGGCTTCAAATACGCAGTATTTT.